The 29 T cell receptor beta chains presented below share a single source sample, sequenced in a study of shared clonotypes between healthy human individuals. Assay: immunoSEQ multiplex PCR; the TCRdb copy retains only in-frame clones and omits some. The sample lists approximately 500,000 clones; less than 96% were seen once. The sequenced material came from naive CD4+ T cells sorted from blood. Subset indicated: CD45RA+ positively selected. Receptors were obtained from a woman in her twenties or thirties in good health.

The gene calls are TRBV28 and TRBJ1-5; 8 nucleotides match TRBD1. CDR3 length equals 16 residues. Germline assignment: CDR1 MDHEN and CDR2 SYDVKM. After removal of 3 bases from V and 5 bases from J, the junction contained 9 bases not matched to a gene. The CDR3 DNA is TGTGCCAGCAGTTTTTTGTCCAGGGGGCTGTATCAGCCCCAGCATTTT. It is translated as CASSFLSRGLYQPQHF. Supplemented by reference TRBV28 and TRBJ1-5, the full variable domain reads DVKVTQSSRYLVKRTGEKVFLECVQDMDHENMFWYRQDPGLGLRLIYFSYDVKMKEKGDIPEGYSVSREKKERFSLILESASTNQTSMYLCASSFLSRGLYQPQHFGDGTRLSIL.

The CDR3 region is CASSPGQGTNGYTF. DNA of the CDR3: TGCGCCAGCAGTCCCGGACAGGGGACGAATGGCTACACCTTC. The chain has TRBV10-1 and TRBJ1-2, with 9 bases identical to TRBD1. Losses at the gene ends were 5 bases for V and 6 bases for J; bases not matched to a gene: 7. This CDR3 is built from 14 residues. Germline loops: CDR1 WNHNN, CDR2 SYGVQD (reference sequence).

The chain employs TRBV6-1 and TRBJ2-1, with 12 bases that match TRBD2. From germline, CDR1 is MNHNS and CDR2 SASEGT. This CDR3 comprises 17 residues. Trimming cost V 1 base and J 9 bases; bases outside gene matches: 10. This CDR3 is CASSEVSLAGGASEQFF. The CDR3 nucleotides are TGTGCCAGCAGTGAAGTATCACTAGCGGGAGGTGCTAGTGAGCAGTTCTTC.

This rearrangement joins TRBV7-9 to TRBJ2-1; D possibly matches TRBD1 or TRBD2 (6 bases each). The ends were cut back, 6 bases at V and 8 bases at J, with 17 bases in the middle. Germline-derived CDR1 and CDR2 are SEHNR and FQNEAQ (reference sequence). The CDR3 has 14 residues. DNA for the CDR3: TGTGCCAGCAGGGGGGGCAGGGAGAAGGATGAGCAGTTCTTC. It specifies CASRGGREKDEQFF.

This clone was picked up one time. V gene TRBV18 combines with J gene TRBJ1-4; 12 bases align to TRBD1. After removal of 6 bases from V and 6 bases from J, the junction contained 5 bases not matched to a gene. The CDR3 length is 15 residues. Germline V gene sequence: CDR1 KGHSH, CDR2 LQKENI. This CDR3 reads CASSPGTGGDEKLFF. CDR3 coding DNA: TGTGCCAGCTCCCCCGGGACAGGGGGCGATGAAAAACTGTTTTTT.

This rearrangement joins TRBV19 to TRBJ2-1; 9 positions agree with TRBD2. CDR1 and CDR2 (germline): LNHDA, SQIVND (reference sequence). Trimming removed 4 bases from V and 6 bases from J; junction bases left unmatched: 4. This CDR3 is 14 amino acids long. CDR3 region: CASSREREVNEQFF. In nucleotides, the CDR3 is TGTGCCAGTAGTAGGGAGCGGGAGGTCAATGAGCAGTTCTTC.

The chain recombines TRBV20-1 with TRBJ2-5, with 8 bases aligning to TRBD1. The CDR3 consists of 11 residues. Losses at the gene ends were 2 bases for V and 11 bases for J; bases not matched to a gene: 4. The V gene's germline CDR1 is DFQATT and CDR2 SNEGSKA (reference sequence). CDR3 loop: CSARQGALQYF. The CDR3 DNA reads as TGCAGTGCTAGACAGGGGGCATTGCAGTACTTC.

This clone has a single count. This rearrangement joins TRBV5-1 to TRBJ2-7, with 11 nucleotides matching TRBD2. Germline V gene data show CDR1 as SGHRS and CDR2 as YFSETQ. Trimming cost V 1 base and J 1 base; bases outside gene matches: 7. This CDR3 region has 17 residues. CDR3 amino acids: CASSLTSGSPGSYEQYF. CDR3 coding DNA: TGCGCCAGCAGCTTGACTAGCGGGAGTCCCGGATCCTACGAGCAGTACTTC.

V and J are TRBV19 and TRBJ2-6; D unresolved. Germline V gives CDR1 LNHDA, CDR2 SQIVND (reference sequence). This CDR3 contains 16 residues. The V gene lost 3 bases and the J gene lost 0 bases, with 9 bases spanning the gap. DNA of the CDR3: TGTGCCAGTAGTATTTTGCAGCCCTCTGGGGCCAACGTCCTGACTTTC. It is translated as CASSILQPSGANVLTF. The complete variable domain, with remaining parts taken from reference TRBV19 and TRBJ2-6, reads DGGITQSPKYLFRKEGQNVTLSCEQNLNHDAMYWYRQDPGQGLRLIYYSQIVNDFQKGDIAEGYSVSREKKESFPLTVTSAQKNPTAFYLCASSILQPSGANVLTFGAGSRLTVL.

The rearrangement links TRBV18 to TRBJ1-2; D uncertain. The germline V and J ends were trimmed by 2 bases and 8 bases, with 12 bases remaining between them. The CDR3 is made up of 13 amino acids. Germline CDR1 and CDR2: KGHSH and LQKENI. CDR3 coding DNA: TGTGCCAGCTCACCAGAAGATCATACGGGCTACACCTTC. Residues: CASSPEDHTGYTF.

The CDR3 DNA is TGCGCCAGCAGCTCGGTAGCGGGAGGTGAGCAGTTCTTC. As protein: CASSSVAGGEQFF. The J gene is TRBJ2-1, the V gene TRBV5-1, with 10 bases fitting TRBD2. Germline lookup yields CDR1 SGHRS and CDR2 YFSETQ. After removal of 3 bases from V and 9 bases from J, the junction contained 3 bases not matched to a gene. This CDR3 has 13 amino acids.

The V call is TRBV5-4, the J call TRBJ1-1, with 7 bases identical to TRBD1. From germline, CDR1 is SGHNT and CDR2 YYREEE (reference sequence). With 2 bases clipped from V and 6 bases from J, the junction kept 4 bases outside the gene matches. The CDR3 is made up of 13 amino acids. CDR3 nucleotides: TGTGCCAGCAGCTTACCTGACAGGGCTGAAGCTTTCTTT. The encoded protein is CASSLPDRAEAFF.

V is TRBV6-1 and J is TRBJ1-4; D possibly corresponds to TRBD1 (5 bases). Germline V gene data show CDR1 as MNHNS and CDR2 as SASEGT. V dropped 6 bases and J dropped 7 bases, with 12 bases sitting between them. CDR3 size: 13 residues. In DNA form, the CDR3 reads TGTGCCAGCAGGGCCGGGACCGCTGAAAAACTGTTTTTT. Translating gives CASRAGTAEKLFF.

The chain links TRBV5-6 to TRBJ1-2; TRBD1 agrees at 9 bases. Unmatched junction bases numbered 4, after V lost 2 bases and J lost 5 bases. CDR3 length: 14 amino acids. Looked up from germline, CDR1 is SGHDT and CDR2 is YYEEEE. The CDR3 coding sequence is TGTGCCAGCAGCTTACAGGGGGCGGGTTATGGCTACACCTTC. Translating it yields CASSLQGAGYGYTF.

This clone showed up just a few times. The CDR3 coding sequence is TGTGCCAGCGGGGGAACCGGGGAGCTGTTTTTT. This encodes CASGGTGELFF. The chain combines TRBV6-5 with TRBJ2-2; D is perhaps TRBD1 or TRBD2 (5 bases each). Per the germline V gene, CDR1 is MNHEY and CDR2 is SVGAGI. Trimming pared 8 bases from V and 5 bases from J, leaving 6 bases between. The CDR3 loop spans 11 amino acids.

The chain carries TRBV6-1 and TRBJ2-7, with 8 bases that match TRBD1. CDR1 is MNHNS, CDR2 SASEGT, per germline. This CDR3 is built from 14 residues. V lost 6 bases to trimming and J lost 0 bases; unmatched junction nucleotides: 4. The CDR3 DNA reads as TGTGCCAGCAGGGCAGGGGGCCTCTCCTACGAGCAGTACTTC. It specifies CASRAGGLSYEQYF.

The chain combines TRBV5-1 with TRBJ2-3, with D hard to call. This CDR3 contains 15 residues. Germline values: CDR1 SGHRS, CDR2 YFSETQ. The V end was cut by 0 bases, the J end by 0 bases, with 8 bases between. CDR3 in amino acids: CASSLVDRSTDTQYF. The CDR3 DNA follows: TGCGCCAGCAGCTTGGTCGATAGGAGCACAGATACGCAGTATTTT.

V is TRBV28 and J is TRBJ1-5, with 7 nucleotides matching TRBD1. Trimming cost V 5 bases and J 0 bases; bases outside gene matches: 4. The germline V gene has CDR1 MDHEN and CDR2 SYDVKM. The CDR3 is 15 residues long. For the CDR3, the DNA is TGTGCCAGCAGTAAAGACAGGGATAGCAATCAGCCCCAGCATTTT. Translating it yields CASSKDRDSNQPQHF.

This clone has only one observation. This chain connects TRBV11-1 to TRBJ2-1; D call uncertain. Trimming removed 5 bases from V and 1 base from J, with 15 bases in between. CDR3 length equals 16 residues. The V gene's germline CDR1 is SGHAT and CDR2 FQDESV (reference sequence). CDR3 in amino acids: CASSLPSGWSYNEQFF. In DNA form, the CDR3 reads TGTGCCAGCAGCCTCCCTAGTGGTTGGTCCTACAATGAGCAGTTCTTC.

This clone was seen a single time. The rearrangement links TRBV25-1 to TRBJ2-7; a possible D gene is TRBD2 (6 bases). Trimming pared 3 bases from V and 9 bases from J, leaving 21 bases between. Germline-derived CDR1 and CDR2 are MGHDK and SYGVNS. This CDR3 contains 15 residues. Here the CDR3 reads CASSDPSLAGAAQYF. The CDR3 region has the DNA TGTGCCAGCAGTGATCCCTCACTAGCCGGGGCCGCGCAGTACTTC.

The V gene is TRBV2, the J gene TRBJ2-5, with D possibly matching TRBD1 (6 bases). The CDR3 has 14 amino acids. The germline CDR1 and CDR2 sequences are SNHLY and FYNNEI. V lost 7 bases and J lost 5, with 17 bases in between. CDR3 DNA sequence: TGTGCCAGCAAAAGGGACACCCGCTCTGAGACCCAGTACTTC. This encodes CASKRDTRSETQYF.

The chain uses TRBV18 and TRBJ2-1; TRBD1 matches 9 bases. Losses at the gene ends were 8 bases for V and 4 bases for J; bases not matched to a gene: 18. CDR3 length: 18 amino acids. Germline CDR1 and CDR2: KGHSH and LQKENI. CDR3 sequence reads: CASDRGQGRRWRYNEQFF. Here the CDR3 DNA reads TGTGCCAGCGATAGGGGACAGGGAAGGAGGTGGAGGTACAATGAGCAGTTCTTC.

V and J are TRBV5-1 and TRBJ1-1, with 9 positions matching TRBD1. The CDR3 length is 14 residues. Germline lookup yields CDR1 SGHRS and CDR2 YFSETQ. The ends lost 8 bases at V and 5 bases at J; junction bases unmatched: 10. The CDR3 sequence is CASNAGTGNTEAFF. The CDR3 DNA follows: TGCGCCAGTAACGCCGGGACAGGGAATACTGAAGCTTTCTTT. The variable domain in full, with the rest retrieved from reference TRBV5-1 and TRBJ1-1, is KAGVTQTPRYLIKTRGQQVTLSCSPISGHRSVSWYQQTPGQGLQFLFEYFSETQRNKGNFPGRFSGRQFSNSRSEMNVSTLELGDSALYLCASNAGTGNTEAFFGQGTRLTVV.

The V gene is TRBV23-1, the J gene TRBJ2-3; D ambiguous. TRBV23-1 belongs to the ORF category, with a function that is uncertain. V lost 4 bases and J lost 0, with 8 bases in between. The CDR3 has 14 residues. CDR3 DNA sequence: TGCGCCAGCAGTCCCGTTTTAAGCACAGATACGCAGTATTTT. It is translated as CASSPVLSTDTQYF.

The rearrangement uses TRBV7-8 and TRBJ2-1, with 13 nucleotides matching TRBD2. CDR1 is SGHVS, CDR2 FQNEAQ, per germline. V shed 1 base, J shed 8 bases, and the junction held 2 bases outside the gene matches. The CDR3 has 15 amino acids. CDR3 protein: CASSLEGLAGHEQFF. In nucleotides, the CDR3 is TGTGCCAGCAGCTTAGAGGGACTAGCGGGGCATGAGCAGTTCTTC.

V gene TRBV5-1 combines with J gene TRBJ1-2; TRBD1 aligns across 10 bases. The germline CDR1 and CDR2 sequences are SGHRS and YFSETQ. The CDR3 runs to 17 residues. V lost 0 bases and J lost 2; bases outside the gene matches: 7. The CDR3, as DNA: TGCGCCAGCAGCTTGGTATCGGGGACAGGGGAGAACTATGGCTACACCTTC. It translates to CASSLVSGTGENYGYTF.

The CDR3 loop is CASSPTGQPQHF. The DNA of the CDR3 is TGTGCCAGCAGTCCTACGGGTCAGCCCCAGCATTTT. This chain joins TRBV28 and TRBJ1-5; D remains unclear. Trimming removed 5 bases at V and 6 bases at J, with 8 bases between. Germline values: CDR1 MDHEN, CDR2 SYDVKM. The CDR3 sequence is 12 residues long. Together with reference TRBV28 and TRBJ1-5, the CDR3 gives the full variable domain: DVKVTQSSRYLVKRTGEKVFLECVQDMDHENMFWYRQDPGLGLRLIYFSYDVKMKEKGDIPEGYSVSREKKERFSLILESASTNQTSMYLCASSPTGQPQHFGDGTRLSIL.

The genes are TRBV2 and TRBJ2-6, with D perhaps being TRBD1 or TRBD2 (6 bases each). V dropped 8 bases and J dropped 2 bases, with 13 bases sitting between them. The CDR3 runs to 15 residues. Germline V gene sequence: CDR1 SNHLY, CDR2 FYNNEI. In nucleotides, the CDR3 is TGTGCCAGCTCCGAGGGGGGTGCTGGGGCCAACGTCCTGACTTTC. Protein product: CASSEGGAGANVLTF.

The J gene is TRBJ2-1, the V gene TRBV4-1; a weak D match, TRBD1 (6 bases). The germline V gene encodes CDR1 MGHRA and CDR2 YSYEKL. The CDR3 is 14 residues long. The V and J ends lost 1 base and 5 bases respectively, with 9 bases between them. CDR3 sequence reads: CASSQVTGNNEQFF. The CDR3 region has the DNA TGCGCCAGCAGCCAAGTCACAGGGAACAATGAGCAGTTCTTC.